The T cell receptor (beta chain) described here comes from a study of cytomegalovirus exposure and HLA in healthy donors. Study-level results: The CMV antigen specificity of a few CMV-associated chains was confirmed through in vitro analysis.

The germline gives CDR1 MDHEN, CDR2 SYDVKM. The CDR3 runs to 14 residues. Comment on this clone: No antigen is known for it. The junction differs from germline at one of its ends, possibly a read error.

Sequenced by immunoSEQ multiplex PCR; TCRdb stores in-frame clones only, minus some. The data show around 150,000 clones, with 88% seen just once and around 3% held by the top ten. The sample consisted of PBMCs. This receptor was obtained from a young man in good health and CMV-seronegative. V and J are TRBV28 and TRBJ1-1; TRBD1 might be the D (5 bases). The chain's CDR3 is CASSTPDRQLTPSF. DNA for the CDR3: TGTGCCAGCAGTACCCCCGACCGACAGTTAACACCTTCCTTT.